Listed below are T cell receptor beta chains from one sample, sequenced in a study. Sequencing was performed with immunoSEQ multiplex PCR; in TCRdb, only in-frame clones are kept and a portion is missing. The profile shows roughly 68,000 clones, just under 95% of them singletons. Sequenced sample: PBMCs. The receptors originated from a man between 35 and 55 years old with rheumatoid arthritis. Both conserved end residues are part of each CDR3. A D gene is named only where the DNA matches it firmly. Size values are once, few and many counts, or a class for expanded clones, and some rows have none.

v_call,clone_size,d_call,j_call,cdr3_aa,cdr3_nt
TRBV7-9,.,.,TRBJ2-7,CASSHGLYYEQYF,TGTGCCAGCAGCCACGGACTGTACTACGAGCAGTACTTC
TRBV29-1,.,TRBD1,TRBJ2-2,CSGGQGDTGELFF,TGCAGCGGGGGACAGGGGGACACCGGGGAGCTGTTTTTT
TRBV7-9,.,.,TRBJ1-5,CASSFQGNQPQHF,TGTGCCAGCAGCTTTCAGGGGAATCAGCCCCAGCATTTT
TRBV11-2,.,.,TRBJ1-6,CASSLPRGLNSPLHF,TGTGCCAGCAGCCTCCCCAGGGGACTTAATTCACCCCTCCACTTT
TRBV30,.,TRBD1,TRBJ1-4,CAWRGGTAKNEKLFF,TGTGCCTGGAGGGGGGGGACAGCCAAGAATGAAAAACTGTTTTTT
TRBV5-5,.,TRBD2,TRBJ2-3,CASSSRTSRYTDTQYF,TGTGCCAGCAGCAGCCGGACTAGCCGCTACACAGATACGCAGTATTTT
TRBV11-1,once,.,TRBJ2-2,CASTARGSNTGELFF,TGTGCCAGCACGGCGAGGGGCTCGAACACCGGGGAGCTGTTTTTT
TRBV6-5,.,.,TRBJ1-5,CASAGTGSTQPQHF,TGTGCCAGTGCGGGAACAGGGTCTACTCAGCCCCAGCATTTT
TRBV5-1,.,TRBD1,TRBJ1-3,CASSLRTGYGNTIYF,TGCGCCAGCAGCCTTAGGACAGGTTATGGAAACACCATATATTTT
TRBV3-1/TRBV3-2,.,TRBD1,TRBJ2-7,CASSQGWTGDEQYF,TGTGCCAGCAGCCAGGGCTGGACAGGTGACGAGCAGTACTTC
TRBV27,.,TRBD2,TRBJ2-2,CASSLILAGGPGELFF,TGTGCCAGCAGTCTAATTCTAGCGGGAGGGCCCGGGGAGCTGTTTTTT
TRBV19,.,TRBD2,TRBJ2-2,CASRSVPSGRTGELFF,TGTGCCAGTAGATCTGTTCCTAGCGGGAGAACCGGGGAGCTGTTTTTT
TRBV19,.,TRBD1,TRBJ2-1,CASTTDRGPYNEQFF,TGTGCCAGTACCACGGACAGGGGGCCCTACAATGAGCAGTTCTTC
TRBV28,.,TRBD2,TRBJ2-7,CASSLGLAGAYEQYF,TGTGCCAGCAGCCTGGGACTAGCGGGGGCCTACGAGCAGTACTTC
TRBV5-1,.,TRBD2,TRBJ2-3,CASSLAAGDADTQYF,TGCGCCAGCAGCTTGGCCGCGGGGGACGCAGATACGCAGTATTTT
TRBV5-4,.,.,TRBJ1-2,CASSPQQQGSGYTF,TGTGCCAGCAGCCCTCAGCAACAGGGCTCTGGCTACACCTTC